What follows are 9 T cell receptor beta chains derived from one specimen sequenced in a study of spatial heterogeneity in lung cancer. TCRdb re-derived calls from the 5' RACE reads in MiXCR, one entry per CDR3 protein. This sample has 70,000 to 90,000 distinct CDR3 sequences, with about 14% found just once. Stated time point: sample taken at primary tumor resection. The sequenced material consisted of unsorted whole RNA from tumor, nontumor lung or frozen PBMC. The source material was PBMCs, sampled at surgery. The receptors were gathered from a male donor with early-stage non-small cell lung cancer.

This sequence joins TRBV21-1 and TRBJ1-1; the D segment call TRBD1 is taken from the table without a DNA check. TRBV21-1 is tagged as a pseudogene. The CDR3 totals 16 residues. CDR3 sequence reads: CASSNIDRTSGTEAFF. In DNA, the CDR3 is TGTGCCAGCAGCAACATCGACAGGACTTCCGGCACTGAAGCTTTCTTT.

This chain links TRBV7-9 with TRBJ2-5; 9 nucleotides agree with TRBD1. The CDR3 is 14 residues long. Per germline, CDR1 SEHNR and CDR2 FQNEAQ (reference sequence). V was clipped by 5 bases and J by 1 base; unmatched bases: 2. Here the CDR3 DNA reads TGTGCCAGCAGCCGGGACAGGGCCCAAGAGACCCAGTACTTC. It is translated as CASSRDRAQETQYF.

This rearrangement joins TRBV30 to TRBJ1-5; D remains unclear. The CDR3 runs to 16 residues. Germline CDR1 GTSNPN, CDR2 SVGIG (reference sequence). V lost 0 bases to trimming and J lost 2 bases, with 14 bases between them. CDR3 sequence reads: CAWSVLGVGGNQPQHF. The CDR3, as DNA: TGTGCCTGGAGTGTACTTGGGGTCGGGGGCAATCAGCCCCAGCATTTT.

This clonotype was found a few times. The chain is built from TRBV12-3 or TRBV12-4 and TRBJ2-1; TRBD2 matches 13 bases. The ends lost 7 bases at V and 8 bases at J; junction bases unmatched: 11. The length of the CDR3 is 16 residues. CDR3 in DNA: TGTGCCAGCATTCTTAGGCGGACTAGCGGGAGTTATGAGCAGTTCTTC. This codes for CASILRRTSGSYEQFF.

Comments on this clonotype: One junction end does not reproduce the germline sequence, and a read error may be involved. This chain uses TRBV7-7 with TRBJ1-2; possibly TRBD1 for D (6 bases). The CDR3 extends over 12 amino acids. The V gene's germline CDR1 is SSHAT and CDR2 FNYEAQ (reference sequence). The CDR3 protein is CASSLRGRGYTF. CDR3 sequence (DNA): TGCGCTAGCAGCTTACGGGGGCGCGGCTACACCTTC.

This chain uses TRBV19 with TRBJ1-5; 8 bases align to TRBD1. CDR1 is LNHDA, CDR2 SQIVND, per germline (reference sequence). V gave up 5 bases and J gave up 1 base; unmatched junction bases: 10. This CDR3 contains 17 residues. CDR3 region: CASSVSRGRRSNQPQHF. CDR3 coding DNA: TGTGCCAGTAGTGTGAGCAGGGGGCGAAGGAGCAATCAGCCCCAGCATTTT.

In DNA form, the CDR3 reads TGTGCCAGCAGAGGGTCTGGCTACACCTTC. This sequence encodes CASRGSGYTF. The rearrangement links TRBV28 to TRBJ1-2; D is unresolved. Deletions cut 6 bases from V and 7 bases from J, with 6 bases between. The CDR3 runs to 10 residues. CDR1 is MDHEN, CDR2 SYDVKM, per germline.

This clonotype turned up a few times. The CDR3 loop is CASSLDGTGIDGYTF. Written as DNA, the CDR3 is TGCGCCAGCAGCTTGGATGGGACAGGGATAGATGGCTACACCTTC. The chain couples TRBV5-1 to TRBJ1-2, with 9 nucleotides matching TRBD1. In germline, CDR1 is SGHRS, CDR2 YFSETQ. The CDR3 runs to 15 residues. J gave up 6 bases and V 0 bases, and 6 bases lay outside the gene matches.

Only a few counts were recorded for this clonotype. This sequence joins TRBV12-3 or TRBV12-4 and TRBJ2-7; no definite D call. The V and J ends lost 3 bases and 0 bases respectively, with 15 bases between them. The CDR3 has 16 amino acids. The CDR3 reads CASSFLGQSVSYEQYF. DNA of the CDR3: TGTGCCAGCAGTTTTCTAGGCCAGTCAGTCTCCTACGAGCAGTACTTC.